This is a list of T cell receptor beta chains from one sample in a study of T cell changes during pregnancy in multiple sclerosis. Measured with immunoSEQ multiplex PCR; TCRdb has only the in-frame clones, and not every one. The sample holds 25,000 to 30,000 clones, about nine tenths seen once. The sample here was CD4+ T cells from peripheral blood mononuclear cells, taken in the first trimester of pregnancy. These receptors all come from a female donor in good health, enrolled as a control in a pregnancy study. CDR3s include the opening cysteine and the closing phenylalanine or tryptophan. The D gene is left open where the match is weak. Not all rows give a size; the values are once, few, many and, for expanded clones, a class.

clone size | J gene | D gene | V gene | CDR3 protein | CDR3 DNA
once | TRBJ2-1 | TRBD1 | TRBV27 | CASRNRGVTYNEQFF | TGTGCCAGCAGGAACAGGGGGGTAACCTACAATGAGCAGTTCTTC
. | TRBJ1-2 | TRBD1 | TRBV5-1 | CASSSGGTGGAGYTF | TGCGCCAGCAGCTCCGGGGGGACAGGGGGCGCTGGCTACACCTTC
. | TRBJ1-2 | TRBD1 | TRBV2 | CASSPLDRGGKGYTF | TGTGCCAGCAGCCCCCTTGACAGGGGCGGGAAAGGCTACACCTTC
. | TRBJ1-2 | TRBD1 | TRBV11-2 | CASSLTGGGYTF | TGTGCCAGCAGCTTAACAGGGGGTGGCTACACCTTC
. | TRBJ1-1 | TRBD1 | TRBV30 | CAWSARQGTEAFF | TGTGCCTGGAGTGCGCGACAGGGAACTGAAGCTTTCTTT
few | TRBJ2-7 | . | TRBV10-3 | CAISDTSNEQYF | TGTGCCATCAGTGATACTAGTAACGAGCAGTACTTC
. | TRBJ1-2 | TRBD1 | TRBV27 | CASGQGKSYTF | TGTGCCAGCGGACAGGGGAAGAGCTACACCTTC
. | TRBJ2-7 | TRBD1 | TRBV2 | CASSEGAGGTYEQYF | TGTGCCAGCAGTGAAGGGGCAGGGGGAACCTACGAGCAGTACTTC
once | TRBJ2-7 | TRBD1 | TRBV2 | CASSEHGTDPYEQYF | TGTGCCAGCAGTGAACACGGGACAGATCCCTACGAGCAGTACTTC
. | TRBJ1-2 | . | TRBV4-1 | CASSQDNDGAYGYTF | TGCGCCAGCAGCCAAGATAACGACGGAGCCTATGGCTACACCTTC
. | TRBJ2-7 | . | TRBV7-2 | CASSLAMAHSYEQYF | TGTGCCAGCAGCTTAGCCATGGCTCACTCCTACGAGCAGTACTTC
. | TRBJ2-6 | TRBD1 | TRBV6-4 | CASSADRAGANVLTF | TGTGCCAGCAGCGCGGACAGGGCTGGGGCCAACGTCCTGACTTTC
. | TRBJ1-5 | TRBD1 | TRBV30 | CAWSGTGGNQPQHF | TGTGCCTGGAGTGGAACAGGGGGCAATCAGCCCCAGCATTTT
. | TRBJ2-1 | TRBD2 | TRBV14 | CASSQYPGGGGVSYNEQFF | TGTGCCAGCAGCCAGTACCCCGGTGGCGGGGGGGTCTCCTACAATGAGCAGTTCTTC
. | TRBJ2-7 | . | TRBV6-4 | CASSDSIGSGSYEQYF | TGTGCCAGCAGTGACTCGATAGGGTCAGGGTCCTACGAGCAGTACTTC
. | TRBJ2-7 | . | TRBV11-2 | CASSSSGSYEQYF | TGTGCCAGCAGCTCAAGCGGTTCCTACGAGCAGTACTTC
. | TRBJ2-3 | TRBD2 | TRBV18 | CASSMATSADTQYF | TGTGCCAGCTCAATGGCGACTAGCGCAGATACGCAGTATTTT
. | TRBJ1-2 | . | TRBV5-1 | CASSPTEGRYGYTF | TGCGCCAGCAGCCCGACAGAAGGACGCTATGGCTACACCTTC
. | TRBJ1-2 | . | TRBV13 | CASSLRTFQRGYTF | TGTGCCAGCAGCTTACGGACCTTCCAGCGGGGCTACACCTTC
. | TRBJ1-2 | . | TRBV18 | CASSPTGEGRNGYTF | TGTGCCAGCTCACCGACCGGGGAGGGAAGGAATGGCTACACCTTC
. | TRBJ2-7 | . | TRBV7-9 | CASSPNSYEQYF | TGTGCCAGCAGCCCGAACAGCTACGAGCAGTACTTC
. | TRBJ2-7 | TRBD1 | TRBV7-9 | CASSRRDRIYEQYF | TGTGCCAGCAGCCGCCGGGACAGGATCTACGAGCAGTACTTC
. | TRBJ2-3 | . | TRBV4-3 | CASSQDTGFEATDTQYF | TGCGCCAGCAGCCAAGATACAGGCTTTGAGGCTACAGATACGCAGTATTTT
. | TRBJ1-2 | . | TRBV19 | CASSMTRDNYGYTF | TGTGCCAGTAGTATGACGAGGGATAACTATGGCTACACCTTC
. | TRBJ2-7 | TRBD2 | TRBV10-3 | CATELAGGNEQYF | TGTGCCACCGAACTAGCGGGAGGTAACGAGCAGTACTTC
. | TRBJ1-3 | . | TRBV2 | CASGGAGNTIYF | TGTGCCAGCGGGGGGGCCGGAAACACCATATATTTT